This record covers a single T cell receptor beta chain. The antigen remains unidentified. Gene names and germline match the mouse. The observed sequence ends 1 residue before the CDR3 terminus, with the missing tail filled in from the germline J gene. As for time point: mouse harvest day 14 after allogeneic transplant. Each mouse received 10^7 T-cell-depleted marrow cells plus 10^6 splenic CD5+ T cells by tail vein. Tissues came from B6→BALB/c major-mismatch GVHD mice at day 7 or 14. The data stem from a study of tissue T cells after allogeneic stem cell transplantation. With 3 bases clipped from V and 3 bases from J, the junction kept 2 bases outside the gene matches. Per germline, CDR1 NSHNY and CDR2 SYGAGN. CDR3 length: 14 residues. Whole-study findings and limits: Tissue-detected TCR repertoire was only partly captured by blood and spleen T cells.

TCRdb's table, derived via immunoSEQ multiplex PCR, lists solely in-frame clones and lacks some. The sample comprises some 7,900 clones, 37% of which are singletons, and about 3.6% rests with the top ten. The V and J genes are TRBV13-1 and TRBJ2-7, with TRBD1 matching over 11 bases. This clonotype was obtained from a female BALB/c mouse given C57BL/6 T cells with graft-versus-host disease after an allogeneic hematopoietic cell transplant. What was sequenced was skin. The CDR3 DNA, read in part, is TGTGCCAGCAGTGGAGGGACAGGGGGCTATGAACAGTAC. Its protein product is CASSGGTGGYEQY. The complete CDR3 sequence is CASSGGTGGYEQYF.